Listed below are T cell receptor beta chains from one sample, sequenced in a study of CD8+ T cells in alopecia areata. Libraries were prepared by immunoSEQ multiplex PCR; TCRdb keeps only in-frame clonotypes and omits some of them. The sample includes around 120,000 clones, less than 80% of them seen just once. Sequenced sample: CD4+ T cells sorted from blood. These receptors all stem from a human donor in good health. The conserved cysteine and the conserved F or W are not part of the CDR3 here. Each record gives: V gene, J gene, clone size, CDR3 protein. The listing skips clone size in some rows; elsewhere it reads once, few, many or a size class.

>TRBV19|TRBJ1-1|-
ASSTRTRLNTEAF
>TRBV27|TRBJ1-2|-
ASSRTGVNYGYT
>TRBV30|TRBJ2-3|-
AWLKITDTQY
>TRBV9|TRBJ2-3|-
ASSVAQASTDTQY
>TRBV18|TRBJ2-3|few
ASSEYTDTQY
>TRBV5-4|TRBJ2-5|-
ASSVGFGQGEETQY
>TRBV9|TRBJ2-5|-
ASSISGGQETQY
>TRBV29-1|TRBJ1-1|-
SVPRQGGTEAF
>TRBV5-6|TRBJ1-5|-
ASSQGVIPDQPQH
>TRBV5-1|TRBJ2-5|few
ASSLNPGQGSETQY
>TRBV10-2|TRBJ2-3|-
ASTQTSGNTDTQY
>TRBV5-1|TRBJ1-1|-
ASSLEMNTEAF
>TRBV5-4|TRBJ2-2|-
ASSRDPSTGELF
>TRBV2|TRBJ2-2|once
ASRTGNTGELF
>TRBV10-2|TRBJ2-5|-
ASSERAGTQY
>TRBV30|TRBJ2-4|once
AWSVAELAKNIQY